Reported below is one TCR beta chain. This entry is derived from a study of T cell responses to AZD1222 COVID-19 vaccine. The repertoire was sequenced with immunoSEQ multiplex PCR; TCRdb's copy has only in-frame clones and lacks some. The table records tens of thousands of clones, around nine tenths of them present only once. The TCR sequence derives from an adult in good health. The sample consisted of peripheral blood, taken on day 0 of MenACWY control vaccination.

CDR3 coding DNA: TGTGCCAGCAGGCAAGATTTAACGGACTACGAGCAGTACTTC. Translated: CASRQDLTDYEQYF. V and J are TRBV27 and TRBJ2-7; D call uncertain. CDR1 is MNHEY and CDR2 is SMNVEV in the germline V gene (reference sequence). V lost 6 bases and J 3 bases, leaving 15 bases between the germline ends. This CDR3 has 14 amino acids.